Each of the 2 T cell receptor beta chains below was sequenced from the same sample in a study of human T cells and chemical hapten exposure. Time point defined: pre-sensitization, week 0. Noted treatment: therapeutic diphenylcyclopropenone sensitization with weekly scalp DPC. TCRdb processed the RACE reads anew with MiXCR; each CDR3 protein has one entry. The table lists about 180,000 distinct CDR3 sequences, approximately 31% of them singletons, with roughly 3% in the top ten. This sample comprised whole blood, obtained in connection with sensitization to the hapten diphenylcyclopropenone (DPC). Receptors originate from a woman aged 25 to 39 with alopecia areata. Some clones in this sample may be carry-over from other donors' samples.

The chain recombines TRBV19 with TRBJ1-6; D is unresolved. This CDR3 contains 14 residues. CDR1 is LNHDA, CDR2 SQIVND, per germline (reference sequence). The germline V and J ends were trimmed by 7 bases and 0 bases, with 7 bases remaining between them. CDR3 in amino acids: CASTQSSYNSPLHF. CDR3 nucleotides: TGTGCCAGTACACAATCCTCCTATAATTCACCCCTCCACTTT.

This sequence joins TRBV4-3 and TRBJ2-7; D gene ambiguous. The CDR3 extends over 13 amino acids. V dropped 2 bases and J dropped 5 bases, with 10 bases sitting between them. Germline V CDR1 and CDR2: LGHNA, YSLEER. CDR3 loop: CASSQTGGDEQYF. CDR3 coding DNA: TGCGCCAGCAGCCAAACTGGTGGGGACGAGCAGTACTTC.